What follows are 15 T cell receptor beta chains derived from one specimen sequenced in a study of T cells in Graves' hyperthyroidism and ophthalmopathy (dated by TCRdb to between 2018 and 2021). The protocol used for the library was multiplex PCR. The data were produced on an Illumina HiSeq 2000. The TCR beta CDR3 regions were amplified from RNA transcripts. The TCR CDR3 was subjected to a first round of RT-PCR using the HTBI primer set and the Qiagen OneStep RT-PCR kit. In TCRdb, the public reads were trimmed at Q25 with fastp and aligned with MiXCR, with productive beta chains retained. Under each unique CDR3 protein, matching rows form one entry showing the most common genes and DNA. The sample contains hundreds of thousands of distinct CDR3 sequences, 38% of them found a single time. The ten largest account for around 9.3% of the sample. Sequencing was performed on blood. These receptors were taken from a man younger than 30 with Graves' hyperthyroidism.

The chain is built from TRBV29-1 and TRBJ2-5; perhaps TRBD1 as D (6 bases). Trimming stripped 7 bases from V and 4 bases from J, with 10 bases between. The germline gives CDR1 SQVTM, CDR2 ANQGSEA. The CDR3 is 11 amino acids. The CDR3 DNA sequence: TGCAGCGACAGGGAAGGAGAGACCCAGTACTTC. Its protein product is CSDREGETQYF.

Points on this clonotype: A read error is possible here, since a much larger clone lies one base away. DNA for the CDR3: TGTGCCAGCGGTGAATATAGGGCGCTTGATCAGCCCCAGCATTTT. Residues: CASGEYRALDQPQHF. The V gene is TRBV2, the J gene TRBJ1-5; no clear D. CDR1 and CDR2 (germline): SNHLY, FYNNEI. The CDR3 loop spans 15 amino acids.

The chain employs TRBV5-1 and TRBJ2-7; 12 bases fit TRBD1. Germline V lookup: CDR1 SGHRS, CDR2 YFSETQ. Trimming removed 4 bases from V and 5 bases from J; junction bases left unmatched: 4. This CDR3 has 14 residues. As DNA, the CDR3 is TGCGCCAGCAGCGGGGGGACAGGGGGCGACGAGCAGTACTTC. This gives the protein CASSGGTGGDEQYF. Supplemented by reference TRBV5-1 and TRBJ2-7, the full variable domain reads KAGVTQTPRYLIKTRGQQVTLSCSPISGHRSVSWYQQTPGQGLQFLFEYFSETQRNKGNFPGRFSGRQFSNSRSEMNVSTLELGDSALYLCASSGGTGGDEQYFGPGTRLTVT.

Ten or more counts support this clonotype. The gene calls are TRBV7-2 and TRBJ1-2; perhaps TRBD1 as D (5 bases). Germline V CDR1 and CDR2: SGHTA, FQGNSA. Between the trimmed V and J ends, which lost 5 bases and 0 bases, there was a span of 16 bases. This CDR3 region has 16 residues. DNA for the CDR3: TGTGCCAGCAGCCCAGGAGGGGCGAGGCCTAACTATGGCTACACCTTC. Residues: CASSPGGARPNYGYTF.

The chain is built from TRBV4-1 and TRBJ1-1, with no clear D. V was clipped by 0 bases and J by 5 bases, with 13 bases between them. The CDR3 has 15 residues. CDR1 is MGHRA and CDR2 is YSYEKL in the germline V gene. As DNA, the CDR3 is TGCGCCAGCAGCCAAGATAGTGGAGGAGGTACTGAAGCTTTCTTT. Protein: CASSQDSGGGTEAFF.

This clonotype came up a few times. This chain uses TRBV7-9 with TRBJ2-7, with TRBD2 matching 8 bases. CDR3 length: 15 amino acids. The germline V gene encodes CDR1 SEHNR and CDR2 FQNEAQ (reference sequence). Trimming took 5 bases from V and 3 from J; bases not matched to a gene: 9. In DNA, the CDR3 is TGTGCCAGCAGCCGAGGTGGACTAGCACTCTACGAGCAGTACTTC. It codes for CASSRGGLALYEQYF. The whole variable domain, filled in from reference TRBV7-9 and TRBJ2-7, reads DTGVSQNPRHKITKRGQNVTFRCDPISEHNRLYWYRQTLGQGPEFLTYFQNEAQLEKSRLLSDRFSAERPKGSFSTLEIQRTEQGDSAMYLCASSRGGLALYEQYFGPGTRLTVT.

The V gene is TRBV25-1, the J gene TRBJ1-1; D may be TRBD1 (5 bases). V lost 0 bases and J lost 4, with 21 bases in between. Germline V gene data show CDR1 as MGHDK and CDR2 as SYGVNS. The CDR3 is 18 amino acids. Here the CDR3 DNA reads TGTGCCAGCAGTGAATATCGGGACTGGGCGCGTCGTAGCACTGAAGCTTTCTTT. Translation: CASSEYRDWARRSTEAFF.

This chain connects TRBV7-9 to TRBJ1-2; D is unclear. CDR3 size: 12 residues. From germline, CDR1 is SEHNR and CDR2 FQNEAQ (reference sequence). Trimming removed 6 bases from V and 8 bases from J, with 13 bases in between. The chain's CDR3 is CASRSTGPGYTF. CDR3 bases: TGTGCCAGCAGGTCGACCGGGCCCGGCTACACCTTC.

This chain links TRBV5-1 with TRBJ1-2; possible D gene TRBD1, 6 bases. The germline V and J ends were trimmed by 0 bases and 4 bases, with 16 bases remaining between them. CDR3 length equals 16 residues. Germline values: CDR1 SGHRS, CDR2 YFSETQ. CDR3 protein: CASSLGGAGAPYGYTF. CDR3 bases: TGCGCCAGCAGCTTGGGAGGTGCAGGGGCCCCCTATGGCTACACCTTC.

Comments on this clonotype: This may be a read error: a much more frequent sequence differs by one nucleotide. The chain has TRBV15 and TRBJ2-7, with 7 bases fitting TRBD1. Germline-derived CDR1 and CDR2 are LNHNV and YYDKDF (reference sequence). CDR3 length equals 15 residues. The CDR3: CAASSKGALAYEQYF. The CDR3 DNA follows: TGTGCCGCCAGCTCAAAGGGGGCGTTAGCCTACGAGCAGTACTTC.

The J gene is TRBJ2-5, the V gene TRBV4-3; D unresolved. Trimming stripped 2 bases from V and 5 bases from J, with 9 bases between. The CDR3 consists of 13 residues. Germline V gene data show CDR1 as LGHNA and CDR2 as YSLEER. For the CDR3, the DNA is TGCGCCAGCAGCCAACTAGGTTCGGAGACCCAGTACTTC. Protein product: CASSQLGSETQYF.

This clonotype was recorded many times. The chain recombines TRBV5-1 with TRBJ1-2; 7 bases agree with TRBD1. The CDR3 runs to 13 residues. The ends lost 0 bases at V and 8 bases at J; junction bases unmatched: 4. Germline values: CDR1 SGHRS, CDR2 YFSETQ. DNA for the CDR3: TGCGCCAGCAGCTTGGAACAGGGGCGCGGCTACACCTTC. Protein sequence: CASSLEQGRGYTF.

This clonotype was observed a handful of times. The V call is TRBV12-3 or TRBV12-4, the J call TRBJ1-6; D not resolved. Trimming cost V 3 bases and J 9 bases, with 12 bases left between them. The CDR3 is 14 residues long. The CDR3 protein is CASSLAGDGSPLHF. The CDR3 DNA reads as TGTGCCAGCAGTTTGGCAGGAGATGGTTCACCCCTCCACTTT.

This clonotype occurred many times. The chain links TRBV19 to TRBJ2-7; TRBD2 aligns across 14 bases. The CDR3 contains 16 residues. Germline V gene lookup returns CDR1 LNHDA and CDR2 SQIVND (reference sequence). With 4 bases clipped from V and 5 bases from J, the junction kept 7 bases outside the gene matches. This chain's CDR3 is CASSTGTSGSLDEQYF. Written as DNA, the CDR3 is TGTGCCAGTAGTACCGGGACTAGCGGGAGCCTGGACGAGCAGTACTTC.

As concerns this clonotype: This could be a read error, since a much larger clone is one nucleotide away. The chain links TRBV7-3 to TRBJ1-1; D is possibly TRBD1 (6 bases). The CDR3 contains 13 residues. The V gene lost 6 bases and the J gene lost 2 bases, with 10 bases spanning the gap. Germline CDR1 is SGHTA and CDR2 is FQGTGA. The CDR3 sequence: CASSWGANTEAFF. DNA for the CDR3: TGTGCCAGCAGTTGGGGGGCAAACACTGAAGCTTTCTTT.